The sequence of this T cell receptor (beta chain) was determined in a study of cytomegalovirus exposure and HLA in healthy donors. The study, taken as a whole, reports: The authors considered a cluster of highly shared sequence variants likely to be a sequencing artifact. In a later analysis, at a false discovery rate of 0.05, over 15,000 TCR beta sequences matched HLA alleles.

At collection, donors were nominally healthy, but unrecorded immune exposures were probable. Primers included in the PCR were 60 Vbeta and 13 Jbeta primers. Measured with immunoSEQ multiplex PCR; TCRdb has only the in-frame clones, and not every one. This sample has nearly 200,000 clones; approximately 85% occur once, and the top ten carry 5.5% to 7.5%. A remark on this clone: The antigen is undetermined.

The sequence was obtained from a woman between 50 and 59 years old in good health and CMV-seropositive. Input material: PBMCs.

CDR3 DNA sequence: TGTGCCAGCAGCCTACAGGCTGGGGCCAACGTCCTGACTTTC. As protein: CASSLQAGANVLTF. The genes are TRBV21-1 and TRBJ2-6; TRBD1 is the table's D call and was not checked against the DNA. TRBV21-1 is described as a pseudogene. The CDR3 has 14 residues.